One sample yielded the 6 T cell receptor beta chains listed below, sequenced in a study of T cells in Graves' hyperthyroidism and ophthalmopathy. Amplification targeted TCR beta CDR3 regions from RNA transcripts. First-round RT-PCR of the TCR CDR3 relied on the HTBI primer set. TCRdb ran MiXCR on the multiplex PCR reads and lists one entry per CDR3 protein. The top ten clones hold 4% to 5.5% of a sample with more than 500,000 distinct CDR3 sequences, roughly 15% of them seen once. Material: blood. Receptors were obtained from a woman aged 35 to 49 with Graves' ophthalmopathy.

V gene TRBV7-2 combines with J gene TRBJ2-7, with D possibly matching TRBD2 (6 bases). Looked up from germline, CDR1 is SGHTA and CDR2 is FQGNSA. Between the trimmed V and J ends, which lost 8 bases and 5 bases, there was a span of 16 bases. This CDR3 is built from 13 residues. The CDR3, as DNA: TGTGCCAGCGCAAACGGAGGGATAGACGAGCAGTACTTC. It yields the protein CASANGGIDEQYF. Supplemented by reference TRBV7-2 and TRBJ2-7, the full variable domain reads GAGVSQSPSNKVTEKGKDVELRCDPISGHTALYWYRQSLGQGLEFLIYFQGNSAPDKSGLPSDRFSAERTGGSVSTLTIQRTQQEDSAVYLCASANGGIDEQYFGPGTRLTVT.

The V call is TRBV9, the J call TRBJ2-4; D not resolved. CDR1 SGDLS and CDR2 YYNGEE come from the germline V gene. The CDR3 spans 15 residues. Deletions cut 0 bases from V and 6 bases from J, with 13 bases between. CDR3 nucleotide sequence: TGTGCCAGCAGCGTAGTAGGAGAGTGGGGAAACATTCAGTACTTC. It specifies CASSVVGEWGNIQYF.

In its sample, this clonotype was seen many times. J is TRBJ1-5 and V is TRBV25-1; D gene uncertain. Germline V gene sequence: CDR1 MGHDK, CDR2 SYGVNS. V lost 2 bases to trimming and J lost 3 bases, with 5 bases between them. The CDR3 sequence is 13 residues long. Here the CDR3 DNA reads TGTGCCAGCAGTGAACACGCCAATCAGCCCCAGCATTTT. It translates to CASSEHANQPQHF. The full variable domain, in which reference TRBV25-1 and TRBJ1-5 provide the parts outside the CDR3, is EADIYQTPRYLVIGTGKKITLECSQTMGHDKMYWYQQDPGMELHLIHYSYGVNSTEKGDLSSESTVSRIRTEHFPLTLESARPSHTSQYLCASSEHANQPQHFGDGTRLSIL.

The table lists this clonotype with many counts. This chain links TRBV20-1 with TRBJ1-5; D possibly corresponds to TRBD1 (6 bases). V dropped 2 bases and J dropped 5 bases, with 7 bases sitting between them. The CDR3 is made up of 12 amino acids. Germline-derived CDR1 and CDR2 are DFQATT and SNEGSKA (reference sequence). The CDR3 bases are TGCAGTGCTAGACGGACAGATCAGCCCCAGCATTTT. This translates into CSARRTDQPQHF.

This clonotype was detected many times. The genes are TRBV6-5 and TRBJ2-7; 8 bases agree with TRBD2. Trimming removed 6 bases from V and 2 bases from J; junction bases left unmatched: 9. The CDR3 is 15 amino acids. CDR1 is MNHEY, CDR2 SVGAGI, per germline. CDR3 region: CASRMVLTSAYEQYF. Written as DNA, the CDR3 is TGTGCCAGCAGAATGGTTCTGACTAGCGCCTACGAGCAGTACTTC.

This clonotype was seen only a few times. The chain employs TRBV20-1 and TRBJ2-7; maybe TRBD2 (5 bases). V lost 0 bases to trimming and J lost 2 bases, with 17 bases between them. The CDR3 covers 16 residues. Germline lookup yields CDR1 DFQATT and CDR2 SNEGSKA (reference sequence). CDR3 DNA: TGCAGTGCTAGAGACGGCCTAGCACCCCAGACCTACGAGCAGTACTTC. Its protein product is CSARDGLAPQTYEQYF.